The 14 T cell receptor beta chains given below trace back to one sample, sequenced in a study of Ad26.COV2.S vaccination and SARS-CoV-2 variants. This table comes from immunoSEQ multiplex PCR, and its TCRdb copy is limited to in-frame clones, with some not included. This table has about 39,000 clones, 83% appearing once. The sample in question was peripheral blood, obtained after recovery from COVID-19. These receptors were taken from a human donor who had recovered from COVID-19.

The chain combines TRBV4-1 with TRBJ2-5; D unresolved. V lost 0 bases to trimming and J lost 10 bases, with 18 bases between them. The germline CDR1 and CDR2 sequences are MGHRA and YSYEKL. CDR3 length: 15 residues. Here the CDR3 DNA reads TGCGCCAGCAGCCAAGATCGGAGTCCTTCTGGATACCAGTACTTC. It is translated as CASSQDRSPSGYQYF.

V is TRBV21-1 and J is TRBJ2-5. TRBV21-1 is noted as a pseudogene. This CDR3 has 11 amino acids. The CDR3 sequence: CASSGKETQYF. The CDR3 DNA is TGTGCCAGCAGCGGAAAAGAGACCCAGTACTTC.

This sequence joins TRBV30 and TRBJ1-1; weak D call: TRBD1 (5 bases). The CDR3 covers 16 residues. V gave up 4 bases and J gave up 0 bases, with 18 bases separating them. Germline loops: CDR1 GTSNPN, CDR2 SVGIG (reference sequence). Written as DNA, the CDR3 is TGTGCCTGGACCCCCAAGGGACGGCTCATGAACACTGAAGCTTTCTTT. Its protein is CAWTPKGRLMNTEAFF.

Only a few counts were recorded for this clone. The chain carries TRBV5-1 and TRBJ1-2, with TRBD1 as a possible D gene (6 bases). The germline gives CDR1 SGHRS, CDR2 YFSETQ. Deletions cut 4 bases from V and 4 bases from J, with 14 bases between. This CDR3 has 14 amino acids. CDR3 in amino acids: CASSREQGFYGYTF. In DNA, the CDR3 is TGCGCCAGCAGCAGGGAACAGGGTTTCTATGGCTACACCTTC.

The chain combines TRBV6-6 with TRBJ1-4; 7 positions agree with TRBD1. Germline V gene data show CDR1 as MNHNY and CDR2 as SVGAGI (reference sequence). The CDR3 runs to 12 residues. The trim removed 2 bases at V and 12 bases at J, leaving 3 bases unmatched. DNA for the CDR3: TGTGCCAGCAGTTACGACAGGGAAGAACTGTTTTTT. Amino acids: CASSYDREELFF.

A remark on this clone: The sample carries other DNA sequences with the same CDR3. The chain couples TRBV9 to TRBJ2-2; D ambiguous. The CDR3 has 12 residues. Germline loops: CDR1 SGDLS, CDR2 YYNGEE. Trimming pared 1 base from V and 4 bases from J, leaving 2 bases between. In nucleotides, the CDR3 is TGTGCCAGCAGCGTACCCACCGGGGAGCTGTTTTTT. Amino acid sequence: CASSVPTGELFF.

This clone was seen more than once but under ten times. The chain couples TRBV6-4 to TRBJ1-5; D may be TRBD1 (6 bases). The germline CDR1 and CDR2 sequences are MRHNA and SNTAGT. Trimming pared 1 base from V and 6 bases from J, leaving 10 bases between. The CDR3 is 14 amino acids. The CDR3 spells CASSDYREGQPQHF. The CDR3 DNA reads TGTGCCAGCAGTGACTACAGGGAGGGTCAGCCCCAGCATTTT.

The chain uses TRBV7-9 and TRBJ1-2; 8 bases align to TRBD1. CDR1 is SEHNR, CDR2 FQNEAQ, per germline (reference sequence). V shed 5 bases, J shed 6 bases, and the junction held 5 bases outside the gene matches. The CDR3 covers 13 residues. CDR3 bases: TGTGCCAGCAGCCCTGGACAGGGTCATGGCTACACCTTC. Translated: CASSPGQGHGYTF.

The chain links TRBV6-6 to TRBJ2-2; 8 nucleotides agree with TRBD1. Germline loops: CDR1 MNHNY, CDR2 SVGAGI (reference sequence). The CDR3 is made up of 17 amino acids. Trimming cost V 5 bases and J 4 bases; bases outside gene matches: 12. The CDR3 DNA is TGTGCCAGCAGTCAAAGTACCGGGACAGGCTCCACCGGGGAGCTGTTTTTT. Protein: CASSQSTGTGSTGELFF.

This chain uses TRBV5-1 with TRBJ2-2; D might be TRBD2 (6 bases). The CDR3 is made up of 16 amino acids. CDR1 is SGHRS and CDR2 is YFSETQ in the germline V gene. Between the trimmed V and J ends, which lost 6 bases and 2 bases, there was a span of 17 bases. The CDR3 nucleotides are TGCGCCAGCACCCCCGGAAGGGGAGGAAACACCGGGGAGCTGTTTTTT. As protein: CASTPGRGGNTGELFF.

V usage is TRBV9 and J usage is TRBJ2-1, with 7 bases matching TRBD2. The CDR3 is made up of 15 amino acids. The V gene end was trimmed by 2 bases and the J gene end by 4 bases; junction bases not matched to a gene: 6. CDR1 and CDR2 (germline): SGDLS, YYNGEE. CDR3 sequence reads: CASSVLSGVYNEQFF. CDR3 coding DNA: TGTGCCAGCAGCGTCCTCAGCGGGGTTTACAATGAGCAGTTCTTC.

J is TRBJ1-5 and V is TRBV6-5, with D possibly being TRBD1 (5 bases). This CDR3 contains 15 residues. Germline CDR1 and CDR2: MNHEY and SVGAGI. Trimming removed 7 bases at V and 7 bases at J, with 20 bases between. The CDR3 nucleotides read TGTGCCAGCATCATGGGCAGGGAGAGTAGCCAGCCCCAGCATTTT. It encodes CASIMGRESSQPQHF.

Only one count was recorded for this clone. The chain is built from TRBV30 and TRBJ1-1; no clear D. Germline V gives CDR1 GTSNPN, CDR2 SVGIG (reference sequence). The CDR3 extends over 11 amino acids. V was cut by 3 bases and J by 6 bases, with 8 bases left in between. The CDR3 region is CAWREVAEAFF. DNA for the CDR3: TGTGCCTGGAGGGAGGTGGCTGAAGCTTTCTTT.

This clone was seen only once. V is TRBV7-9 and J is TRBJ1-5, with D unclear. Germline V gene sequence: CDR1 SEHNR, CDR2 FQNEAQ (reference sequence). The CDR3 spans 17 residues. Trimming left V 5 bases short and J 2 bases short, with 19 bases between. CDR3 in DNA: TGTGCCAGCAGCCCCGCCATGGCAGGCGGGGGCAATCAGCCCCAGCATTTT. It yields the protein CASSPAMAGGGNQPQHF. The complete variable domain, with remaining parts taken from reference TRBV7-9 and TRBJ1-5, reads DTGVSQNPRHKITKRGQNVTFRCDPISEHNRLYWYRQTLGQGPEFLTYFQNEAQLEKSRLLSDRFSAERPKGSFSTLEIQRTEQGDSAMYLCASSPAMAGGGNQPQHFGDGTRLSIL.